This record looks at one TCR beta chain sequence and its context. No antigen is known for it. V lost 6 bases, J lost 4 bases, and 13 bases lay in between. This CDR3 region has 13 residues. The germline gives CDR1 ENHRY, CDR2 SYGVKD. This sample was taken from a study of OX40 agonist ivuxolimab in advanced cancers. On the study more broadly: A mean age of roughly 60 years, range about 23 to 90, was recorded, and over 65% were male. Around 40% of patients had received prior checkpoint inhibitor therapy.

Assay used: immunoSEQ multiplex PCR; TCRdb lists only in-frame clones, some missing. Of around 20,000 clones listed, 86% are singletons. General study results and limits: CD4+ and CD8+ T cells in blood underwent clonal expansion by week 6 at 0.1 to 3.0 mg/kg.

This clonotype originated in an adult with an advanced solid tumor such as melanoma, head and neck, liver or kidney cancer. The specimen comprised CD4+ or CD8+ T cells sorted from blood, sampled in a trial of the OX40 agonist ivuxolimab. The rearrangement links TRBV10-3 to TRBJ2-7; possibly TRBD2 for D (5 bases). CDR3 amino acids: CAIRGGLDYEQYF. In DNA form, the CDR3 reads TGTGCCATCAGGGGCGGGTTGGATTACGAGCAGTACTTC.